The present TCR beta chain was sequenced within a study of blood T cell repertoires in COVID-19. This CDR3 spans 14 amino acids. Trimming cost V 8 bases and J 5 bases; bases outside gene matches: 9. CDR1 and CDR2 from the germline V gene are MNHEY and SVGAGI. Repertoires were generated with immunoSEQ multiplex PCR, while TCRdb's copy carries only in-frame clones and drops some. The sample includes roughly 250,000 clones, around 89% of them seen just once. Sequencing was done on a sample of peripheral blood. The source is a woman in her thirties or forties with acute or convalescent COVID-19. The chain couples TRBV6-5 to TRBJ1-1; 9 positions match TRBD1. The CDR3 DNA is TGTGCCAGCTATTTACAGGGGGCGGGTACTGAAGCTTTCTTT. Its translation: CASYLQGAGTEAFF.